The 21 T cell receptor beta chains in this list originate from one sample, sequenced in a study of T-cell reconstitution after alpha-beta-depleted transplantation in children. TCRbeta library preparation incorporated unique molecular identifiers. Using its own MiXCR run on the PCR reads, TCRdb lists one record per CDR3 protein. The top ten hold more than 2.5% of the sample, which has 190,000 or so distinct CDR3 sequences, around 7% seen once. Sequencing used PBMCs from the stem cell graft donor, obtained from the stem cell graft. Every receptor here comes from a human donor who donated a stem cell graft to a child with Wiskott-Aldrich syndrome.

Ten or more counts support this clonotype. V gene TRBV20-1 combines with J gene TRBJ2-1; D uncertain. The length of the CDR3 is 16 residues. V gave up 3 bases and J gave up 0 bases, with 15 bases separating them. CDR1 and CDR2 (germline): DFQATT, SNEGSKA (reference sequence). The CDR3 nucleotides read TGCAGTGCTAGCCCCTCTAGTGCTAGCTCCTACAATGAGCAGTTCTTC. This gives the protein CSASPSSASSYNEQFF.

This clonotype was counted many times. The chain joins TRBV20-1 to TRBJ2-5; perhaps TRBD2 as D (6 bases). The V gene lost 4 bases and the J gene lost 2 bases, with 17 bases spanning the gap. CDR3 size: 15 residues. CDR1 is DFQATT and CDR2 is SNEGSKA in the germline V gene (reference sequence). The CDR3 loop reads CSATRGSTSQETQYF. CDR3 bases: TGCAGTGCTACCAGAGGTTCGACTAGTCAAGAGACCCAGTACTTC.

This clonotype has ten or more counts. The chain combines TRBV15 with TRBJ1-6; 9 nucleotides match TRBD1. The CDR3 consists of 15 residues. The V segment lost 1 base and the J segment 7 bases; nucleotides outside the gene matches: 2. Germline lookup yields CDR1 LNHNV and CDR2 YYDKDF (reference sequence). CDR3 sequence (DNA): TGTGCCACCAGCAGAGCCGGACAGGGGAATTCACCCCTCCACTTT. It specifies CATSRAGQGNSPLHF.

This clonotype was found a few times. The chain recombines TRBV7-2 with TRBJ2-7, with 10 bases matching TRBD2. Trimming took 2 bases from V and 3 from J; bases not matched to a gene: 7. The CDR3 contains 16 residues. Germline V gene lookup returns CDR1 SGHTA and CDR2 FQGNSA. The CDR3 DNA reads as TGTGCCAGCAGCTTATGGTCTAGCGGGGGAAACTACGAGCAGTACTTC. Its translation is CASSLWSSGGNYEQYF.

This clonotype came up many times. CDR3 protein: CASSLVLAFTDTQYF. CDR3 DNA sequence: TGCGCCAGCAGCTTGGTCCTAGCTTTCACAGATACGCAGTATTTT. The chain couples TRBV5-1 to TRBJ2-3, with TRBD2 as a possible D gene (5 bases). The CDR3 spans 15 residues. Germline loops: CDR1 SGHRS, CDR2 YFSETQ. Trimming pared 0 bases from V and 2 bases from J, leaving 10 bases between.

This clonotype was observed a few times. This chain connects TRBV27 to TRBJ2-1, with TRBD2 identical over 10 bases. This CDR3 has 12 amino acids. CDR1 is MNHEY and CDR2 is SMNVEV in the germline V gene (reference sequence). J lost 10 bases, V lost 6 bases, and 3 bases had no gene match. This CDR3 reads CASSRLAGEQFF. In nucleotides, the CDR3 is TGTGCCAGCAGCCGACTAGCGGGCGAGCAGTTCTTC.

This clonotype came up once. The rearrangement joins TRBV5-6 to TRBJ2-1; D gene unclear. This CDR3 has 17 amino acids. CDR1 and CDR2 (germline): SGHDT, YYEEEE. V lost 4 bases and J lost 0, with 17 bases in between. The CDR3, as DNA: TGTGCCAGCAGCCCCGGGTTGCTCTGCAACTCCTACAATGAGCAGTTCTTC. It specifies CASSPGLLCNSYNEQFF.

This clonotype was seen ten or more times. The J gene is TRBJ1-3, the V gene TRBV19; D is unclear. CDR1 is LNHDA, CDR2 SQIVND, per germline (reference sequence). The CDR3 spans 16 residues. The V end was cut by 8 bases, the J end by 0 bases, with 17 bases between. In DNA, the CDR3 is TGTGCCAGTCGCCTTACCGCCATGAGCTCTGGAAACACCATATATTTT. Translated, it gives CASRLTAMSSGNTIYF.

Of note for this clonotype: This sequence may be a read error, since a much larger clone differs from it by one base. The V call is TRBV7-9, the J call TRBJ2-7; tentatively, D is TRBD1 (6 bases). The germline V gene has CDR1 SEHNR and CDR2 FQNEAQ (reference sequence). The CDR3 is 11 residues long. V dropped 6 bases and J dropped 5 bases, with 8 bases sitting between them. CDR3 sequence: CASRDRNEQYF. In DNA form, the CDR3 reads TGTGCCAGCAGGGACAGAAACGAGCAGTACTTC.

This clonotype was counted many times. This rearrangement joins TRBV29-1 to TRBJ1-1; 8 bases agree with TRBD1. The CDR3 is 15 residues long. Trimming cost V 6 bases and J 6 bases; bases outside gene matches: 15. Germline CDR1 SQVTM, CDR2 ANQGSEA. The CDR3 coding sequence is TGCAGCGTCGACAGGGGTAAAAAGGGAAGGTCTGAAGCTTTCTTT. This sequence encodes CSVDRGKKGRSEAFF.

The rearrangement links TRBV14 to TRBJ1-3; 7 bases match TRBD1. The CDR3 totals 16 residues. J lost 2 bases, V lost 3 bases, and 7 bases had no gene match. Per the germline V gene, CDR1 is SGHDN and CDR2 is FVKESK. The CDR3 reads CASSHLGQAPGNTIYF. The DNA for the CDR3 is TGTGCCAGCAGCCATTTAGGACAGGCGCCTGGAAACACCATATATTTT.

This clonotype was detected a few times. The CDR3 DNA is TGTGCCAGTTTTCCTTCTTTTGGGCTTCTAGGCGATGAGCAGTTCTTC. Protein: CASFPSFGLLGDEQFF. The chain is built from TRBV7-2 and TRBJ2-1; D gene uncertain. Germline V gives CDR1 SGHTA, CDR2 FQGNSA. V dropped 9 bases and J dropped 8 bases, with 26 bases sitting between them. There are 16 residues in the CDR3. Variable domain in full (rest from reference TRBV7-2 and TRBJ2-1): GAGVSQSPSNKVTEKGKDVELRCDPISGHTALYWYRQSLGQGLEFLIYFQGNSAPDKSGLPSDRFSAERTGGSVSTLTIQRTQQEDSAVYLCASFPSFGLLGDEQFFGPGTRLTVL.

This clonotype was counted at least ten times. This chain links TRBV5-1 with TRBJ2-7, with a tentative D call TRBD2 (5 bases). Germline V CDR1 and CDR2: SGHRS, YFSETQ. V was trimmed by 1 base and J by 7 bases, leaving 18 bases between them. The CDR3 has 15 amino acids. For the CDR3, the DNA is TGCGCCAGCAGCTTGCCCCTTACCGAGACGGGGGAGCAGTACTTC. It yields the protein CASSLPLTETGEQYF.

This clonotype was counted ten times or more. The CDR3 nucleotides are TGTGCCAGCAGTGTATACGGACAGGGATATGGCTACACCTTC. It yields the protein CASSVYGQGYGYTF. The chain is built from TRBV6-1 and TRBJ1-2; 8 bases agree with TRBD1. J gave up 5 bases and V 4 bases, and 6 bases lay outside the gene matches. CDR1 and CDR2 (germline): MNHNS, SASEGT. This CDR3 comprises 14 residues.

This clonotype was seen only once. The chain joins TRBV12-3 or TRBV12-4 to TRBJ2-5; a possible D gene is TRBD2 (5 bases). This CDR3 is built from 16 residues. Trimming removed 8 bases at V and 4 bases at J, with 23 bases between. The CDR3 sequence is CASGPPGLLKGETQYF. CDR3 coding DNA: TGTGCCAGCGGTCCCCCTGGACTCCTGAAGGGAGAGACCCAGTACTTC.

This clonotype showed up many times. The chain joins TRBV20-1 to TRBJ2-2; 11 positions agree with TRBD1. The CDR3 spans 17 residues. Germline V gene lookup returns CDR1 DFQATT and CDR2 SNEGSKA (reference sequence). The J segment lost 5 bases and the V segment lost 2 bases, leaving 10 bases of the junction unmatched. The CDR3 sequence is CSARRGAGTGGTGELFF. The CDR3 region has the DNA TGCAGTGCTAGACGGGGAGCCGGGACAGGGGGGACCGGGGAGCTGTTTTTT.

This clonotype was seen at least ten times. The chain employs TRBV28 and TRBJ2-7; D gene unclear. CDR3 length: 14 residues. Germline CDR1 MDHEN, CDR2 SYDVKM. Between the trimmed V and J ends, which lost 6 bases and 7 bases, there was a span of 19 bases. The CDR3 spells CASSSTPKLGEQYF. CDR3 DNA: TGTGCCAGCAGCAGTACTCCCAAGCTGGGAGAGCAGTACTTC. Full variable domain (rest looked up from reference TRBV28 and TRBJ2-7): DVKVTQSSRYLVKRTGEKVFLECVQDMDHENMFWYRQDPGLGLRLIYFSYDVKMKEKGDIPEGYSVSREKKERFSLILESASTNQTSMYLCASSSTPKLGEQYFGPGTRLTVT.

This clonotype has ten or more counts. The V call is TRBV2, the J call TRBJ2-3, with 9 bases aligning to TRBD1. The J segment lost 1 base and the V segment lost 6 bases, leaving 8 bases of the junction unmatched. Looked up from germline, CDR1 is SNHLY and CDR2 is FYNNEI. This CDR3 comprises 16 residues. The CDR3 spells CASRAGTGYGTDTQYF. The CDR3 bases are TGTGCCAGCAGGGCCGGGACAGGGTATGGCACAGATACGCAGTATTTT.

This clonotype was recorded at least ten times. The V gene is TRBV4-1, the J gene TRBJ2-1; 8 bases fit TRBD2. The CDR3 is made up of 17 amino acids. V lost 1 base to trimming and J lost 4 bases; unmatched junction nucleotides: 9. Germline loops: CDR1 MGHRA, CDR2 YSYEKL. CDR3 region: CASSQGRGAGRYNEQFF. In DNA, the CDR3 is TGCGCCAGCAGCCAAGGGCGGGGGGCGGGCCGTTACAATGAGCAGTTCTTC.

Many counts were recorded for this clonotype. The chain recombines TRBV6-5 with TRBJ1-2, with 12 bases matching TRBD1. V lost 5 bases to trimming and J lost 7 bases; unmatched junction nucleotides: 14. Germline V gene lookup returns CDR1 MNHEY and CDR2 SVGAGI. CDR3 length: 17 amino acids. The CDR3 is CASSPFPGQGALGGYTF. The CDR3 DNA sequence: TGTGCCAGCAGTCCTTTTCCGGGACAGGGGGCTTTAGGTGGCTACACCTTC.

This clonotype was seen a handful of times. The V call is TRBV30, the J call TRBJ2-2, with D perhaps matching TRBD2 (7 bases). Per germline, CDR1 GTSNPN and CDR2 SVGIG (reference sequence). Trimming shortened V by 4 bases and J by 9 bases, and 12 bases separated the two germline ends. This CDR3 is built from 12 residues. In DNA form, the CDR3 reads TGTGCCTGGATGAGGGGGGGCCGGGAGCTGTTTTTT. Translating gives CAWMRGGRELFF. Filled out from reference TRBV30 and TRBJ2-2, the complete variable domain reads SQTIHQWPATLVQPVGSPLSLECTVEGTSNPNLYWYRQAAGRGLQLLFYSVGIGQISSEVPQNLSASRPQDRQFILSSKKLLLSDSGFYLCAWMRGGRELFFGEGSRLTVL.